The clone carrying this T cell receptor beta chain was picked up a small number of times. As yet, its antigen is unknown. This entry is derived from a study of shared clonotypes between healthy human individuals. Study-wide results and caveats: The study found lower generation probabilities in non-shared clonotypes than in those shared by all four donors.

CD4+ cells yielded CD45RA+ naive and CD45RA-negative memory subsets. This CDR3 has 15 amino acids. The V and J ends lost 1 base and 5 bases respectively, with 11 bases between them. CDR1 and CDR2 from the germline V gene are SEHNR and FQNEAQ (reference sequence). Profiling relied on immunoSEQ multiplex PCR, and the TCRdb table lists in-frame clones only, not all of them. The sample includes 850,000 to 1,200,000 clones, approximately 72% of them seen just once. Sequencing was carried out using memory CD4+ T cells sorted from blood. Subset meaning: CD45RA-negative fraction. The source of this sequence is a man younger than 30 in good health. The chain employs TRBV7-9 and TRBJ1-4; D might be TRBD1 (6 bases). CDR3 region: CASSLGGGGNEKLFF. The CDR3 region has the DNA TGTGCCAGCAGCTTAGGAGGAGGGGGGAATGAAAAACTGTTTTTT.